The source of this T cell receptor beta chain is a study of early T cells in non-severe SARS-CoV-2 infection. Background on the study: The authors sequenced bulk RNA from unsorted whole blood, leaving chains unpaired.

Tagging with unique molecular identifiers was applied to individual cDNA molecules. TCRdb used MiXCR to reprocess the 5' RACE reads, holding one entry per CDR3 protein. The sample carries 55,000 to 65,000 distinct CDR3 sequences, roughly 12% recorded once. This clonotype has ten or more counts. Its cognate antigen is unknown. General study points: Matching against VDJdb likely underestimated virus-specific expansions, favoring anti-spike CD8.

This TCR came from an adult who was a healthcare worker with PCR-confirmed SARS-CoV-2 infection or an uninfected control (not recorded which). The input for sequencing was whole blood, taken at baseline.

The CDR3 coding sequence is TGTGCCAGCAGCTTAGTGGGAAACAACGTCCTGACTTTC. Its translation is CASSLVGNNVLTF. The chain has TRBV11-2 and TRBJ2-6; D gene unclear. CDR3 size: 13 residues. Germline-derived CDR1 and CDR2 are SGHAT and FQNNGV. V lost 1 base and J lost 9, with 7 bases in between.